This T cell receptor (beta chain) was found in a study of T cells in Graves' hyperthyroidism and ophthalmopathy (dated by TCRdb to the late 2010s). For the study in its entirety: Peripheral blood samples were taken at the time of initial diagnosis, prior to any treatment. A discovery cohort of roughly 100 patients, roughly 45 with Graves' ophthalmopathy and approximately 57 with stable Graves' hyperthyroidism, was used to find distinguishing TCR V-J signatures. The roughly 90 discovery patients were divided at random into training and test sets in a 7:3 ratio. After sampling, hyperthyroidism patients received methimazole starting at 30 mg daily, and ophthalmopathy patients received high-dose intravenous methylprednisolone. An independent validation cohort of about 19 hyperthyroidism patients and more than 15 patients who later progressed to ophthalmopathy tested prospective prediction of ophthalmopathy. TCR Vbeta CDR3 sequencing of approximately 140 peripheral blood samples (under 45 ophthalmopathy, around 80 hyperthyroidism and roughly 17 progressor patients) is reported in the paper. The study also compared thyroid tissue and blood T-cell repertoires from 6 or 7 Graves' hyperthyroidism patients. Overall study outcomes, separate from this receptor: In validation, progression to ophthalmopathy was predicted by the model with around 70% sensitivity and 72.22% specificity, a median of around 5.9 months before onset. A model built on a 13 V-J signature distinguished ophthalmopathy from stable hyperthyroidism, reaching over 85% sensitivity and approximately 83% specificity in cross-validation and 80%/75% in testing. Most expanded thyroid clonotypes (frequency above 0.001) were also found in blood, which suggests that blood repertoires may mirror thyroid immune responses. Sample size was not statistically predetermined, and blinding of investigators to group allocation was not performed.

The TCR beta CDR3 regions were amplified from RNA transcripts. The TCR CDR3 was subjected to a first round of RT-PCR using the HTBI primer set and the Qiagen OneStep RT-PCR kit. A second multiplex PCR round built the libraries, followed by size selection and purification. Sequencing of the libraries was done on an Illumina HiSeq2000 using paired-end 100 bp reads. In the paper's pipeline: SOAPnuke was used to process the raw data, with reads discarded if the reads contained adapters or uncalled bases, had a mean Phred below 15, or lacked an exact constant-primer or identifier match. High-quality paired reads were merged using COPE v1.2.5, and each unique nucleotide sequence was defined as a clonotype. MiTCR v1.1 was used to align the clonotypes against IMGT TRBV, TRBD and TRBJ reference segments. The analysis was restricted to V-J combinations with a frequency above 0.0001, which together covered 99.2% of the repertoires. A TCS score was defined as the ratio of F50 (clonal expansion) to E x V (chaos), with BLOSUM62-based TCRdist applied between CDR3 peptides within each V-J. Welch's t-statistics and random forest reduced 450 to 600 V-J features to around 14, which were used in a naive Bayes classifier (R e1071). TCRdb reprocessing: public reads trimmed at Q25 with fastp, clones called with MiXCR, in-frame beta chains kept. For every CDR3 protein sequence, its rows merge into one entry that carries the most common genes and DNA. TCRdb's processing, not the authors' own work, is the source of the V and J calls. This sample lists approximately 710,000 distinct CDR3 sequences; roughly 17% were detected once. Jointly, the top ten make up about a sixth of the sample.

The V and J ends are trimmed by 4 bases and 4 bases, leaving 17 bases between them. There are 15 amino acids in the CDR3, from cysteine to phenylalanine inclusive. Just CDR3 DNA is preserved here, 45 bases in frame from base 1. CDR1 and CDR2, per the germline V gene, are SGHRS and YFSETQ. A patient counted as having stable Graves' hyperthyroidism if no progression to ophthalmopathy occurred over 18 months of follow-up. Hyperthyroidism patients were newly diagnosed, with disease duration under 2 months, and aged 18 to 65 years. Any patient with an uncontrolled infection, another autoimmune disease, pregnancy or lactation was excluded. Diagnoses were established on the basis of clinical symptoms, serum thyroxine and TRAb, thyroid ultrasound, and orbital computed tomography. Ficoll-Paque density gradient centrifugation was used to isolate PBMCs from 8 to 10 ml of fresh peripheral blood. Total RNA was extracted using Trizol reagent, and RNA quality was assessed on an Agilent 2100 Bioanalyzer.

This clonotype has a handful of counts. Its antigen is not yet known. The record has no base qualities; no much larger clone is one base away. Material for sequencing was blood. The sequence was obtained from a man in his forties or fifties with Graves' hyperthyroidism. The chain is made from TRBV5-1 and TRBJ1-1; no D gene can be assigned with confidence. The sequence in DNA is TGCGCCAGCAGCGTATCTGGGTTTTGGAGCACTGAAGCTTTCTTT. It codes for CASSVSGFWSTEAFF.